The clone carrying this TCR beta chain was seen just once. Its antigen remains unknown. The assay was immunoSEQ multiplex PCR, and TCRdb's table has in-frame clones only and misses some. The profile shows roughly 120,000 clones, about 87% of them singletons. Collection occurred without any documented infections or immune events in donors. The V segment lost 4 bases and the J segment 6 bases; nucleotides outside the gene matches: 5. This CDR3 is 14 amino acids long. Germline V lookup: CDR1 SGHTA, CDR2 FQGNSA. The data derive from a study of identifying expanded T cells in peripheral blood. The study's findings and limits: Differentially abundant clones: around 1.2 between replicates, about 15 at roughly 15 days, 19 at four. Roughly 2-week clone count variance significantly increased as total template count grew.

V gene TRBV7-2 combines with J gene TRBJ2-4; 8 bases align to TRBD1. This receptor was identified in a person aged 18-70 years in good health. Sequenced sample: blood. The CDR3 DNA is TGTGCCAGCAGCTCGGGACAGGAGAGAAACATTCAGTACTTC. It translates to CASSSGQERNIQYF.